This T cell receptor beta chain was sequenced for a study of T-cell memory formation after mild COVID-19 listed by TCRdb under 2021. About the study as a whole: TCR sequence clusters from the two donors were found to be largely donor specific. In two donors, T-cell clones that expanded and contracted after mild COVID-19 were tracked by sequencing TCRalpha and TCRbeta repertoires over time. The cohort comprised two young, previously healthy adult volunteers, one female and one male.

Sequencing relied on an Illumina NovaSeq 6000. cDNA libraries for TCRalpha and TCRbeta were prepared by 5'RACE using constant-segment primers, with sample barcodes and unique molecular identifiers added. Trizol reagent was used to extract RNA from every sample. Library amplification was performed in two PCR steps, and a second sample barcode and Illumina TruSeq adapters were introduced in the second step. Libraries were sequenced on an Illumina NovaSeq with 2 x 150 bp paired-end reads. In the original analysis: With migec v1.2.7, reads were demultiplexed and then collapsed into UMI-guided consensus sequences. Using mixcr v2.1.11, UMI consensuses were aligned to TRA and TRB V and J templates and then assembled into clonotypes. Expanded or contracted clonotypes were those called significant by both edgeR and NoisET, with noise models trained on biological replicates. For edgeR calls, the thresholds were a false discovery rate-adjusted p below 0.01 and a log2 fold-change of 1. As an exploratory analysis of dynamics, PCA with hierarchical clustering was applied to max-normalized trajectories of the 1000 most abundant clonotypes. The CD4 or CD8 phenotype of responding clones was assigned using the separately sequenced CD4+ and CD8+ repertoires. TCRdb cleaned the public reads at Q25 with fastp, built clones with MiXCR and kept in-frame beta chains. Identical CDR3 protein sequences are pooled into one entry, listed with their most common genes and DNA. The V and J calls, along with clone size, are taken from TCRdb and not from the paper's own processing. The sample data list around 200,000 distinct CDR3 sequences, and more than 9% of these were observed just once. The ten largest clones add up to around 2.9% of the sample.

The research as a whole found: Contracting CD4+ clones were found mainly in CM and EM memory subsets, while CD8+ clones were enriched in EMRA. Whether the second-wave clones peaking on day 37 were SARS-CoV-2 specific was not confirmed. Some responding clones were found in pre-infection memory, which suggests that pre-existing cross-reactive memory T cells took part in the SARS-CoV-2 response. Only a couple of mild cases were covered by the study, and larger cohorts that include severe cases with pre-infection samples were considered necessary. Clones contracting from day 15 to 85 had balanced CD4/CD8 phenotypes, while a second wave expanding from day 15 to 37 was biased towards CD4+.

The CDR3 spans 15 residues, from the cysteine through the phenylalanine. Only the CDR3 portion is preserved as DNA: 45 bases, with reading frame beginning at the first base. Trimming accounts for 4 bases at V and 8 bases at J, while the number of junction bases matched to no gene is 12. According to the germline V gene (reference sequence), CDR1 reads DFQATT and CDR2 reads SNEGSKA. Note on this clonotype: Its recognized antigen is unknown. Base qualities were left out, and no much larger clone turns up one base away.

Ficoll-Paque density gradient centrifugation was the method used to isolate PBMCs. This TCR came from a man younger than 35 who had mild COVID-19 (a few samples of this study predate the infection). The sample titles of this study are shuffled in the database, so cell type and time point are left out; the donor was told from shared clones. Here the chain combines TRBV20-1 and TRBJ2-2; TRBD1 agrees with 8 junctional bases. The source material was PBMCs or a T cell subset sorted from them (not recorded which). DNA sequence: TGCAGTGCTACCGACAGGGGCGCAGGGCTAGGGGAGCTGTTTTTT. It translates as CSATDRGAGLGELFF.